This T cell receptor beta chain was identified in a study of blood T cell repertoires in COVID-19. Study-wide background: COVID-19 samples collected from the United States, Italy and Spain covered acute and convalescent phases. T cells, B-cell-depleted T cells, or PBMCs supplied cDNA or gDNA.

Authors' methods: Nucleated cell counts were estimated from reference gene primer amplification. Produced via immunoSEQ multiplex PCR; TCRdb's table is partial and in-frame only. V and J calls plus clone size are reproduced from that table; the DNA served to infer D and trimming. The top ten hold 12% of the sample, which has about 130,000 clones, approximately 83% seen once. The CDR3 covers 15 residues. J gave up 6 bases and V 2 bases, and 7 bases lay outside the gene matches. CDR1 SGHTA and CDR2 FQGTGA come from the germline V gene. The specimen sequenced was peripheral blood. The TCR was taken from a man in his sixties with acute or convalescent COVID-19. V is TRBV7-3 and J is TRBJ2-1, with 7 bases matching TRBD1. In nucleotides, the CDR3 is TGTGCCAGCAGCTTATTTTGGGGACAGCTCAATGAGCAGTTCTTC. Encoded protein: CASSLFWGQLNEQFF.